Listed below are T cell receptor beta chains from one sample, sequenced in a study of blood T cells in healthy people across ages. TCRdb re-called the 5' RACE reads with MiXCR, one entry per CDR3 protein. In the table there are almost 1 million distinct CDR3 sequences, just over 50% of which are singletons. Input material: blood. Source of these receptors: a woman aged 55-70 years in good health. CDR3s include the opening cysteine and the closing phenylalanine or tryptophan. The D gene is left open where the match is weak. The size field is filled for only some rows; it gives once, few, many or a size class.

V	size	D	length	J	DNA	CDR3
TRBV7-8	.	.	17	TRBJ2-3	TGTGCCAGCAGCCCAACCTCACGAGCGGCCATCACAGATACGCAGTATTTT	CASSPTSRAAITDTQYF
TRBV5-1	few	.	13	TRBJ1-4	TGCGCCAGCAGCCCCCCGGCGGGGGAAAAACTGTTTTTT	CASSPPAGEKLFF
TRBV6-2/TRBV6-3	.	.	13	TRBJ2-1	TGTGCCAGCAAAACGGGAGCATACAATGAGCAGTTCTTC	CASKTGAYNEQFF
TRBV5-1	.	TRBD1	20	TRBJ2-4	TGCGCCAGCAGCTTGCTTCCCCGGGACAGGGGTGTGATAGCCAAAAACATTCAGTACTTC	CASSLLPRDRGVIAKNIQYF
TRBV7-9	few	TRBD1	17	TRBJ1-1	TGTGCCAGCAGCTCATACAGGGGGCTAAAACCCCACGCTGAAGCTTTCTTT	CASSSYRGLKPHAEAFF
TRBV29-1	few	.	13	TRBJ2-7	TGCAGCGCCCTGGCTCGAGCGGACTACGAGCAGTACTTC	CSALARADYEQYF
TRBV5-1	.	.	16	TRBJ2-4	TGCGCCAGCAGCTTAGTTAGCGACATAGCCAAAAACATTCAGTACTTC	CASSLVSDIAKNIQYF
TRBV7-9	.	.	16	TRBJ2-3	TGTGCCAGCAGCTTAGGTGGCGGGGAGAGCACAGATACGCAGTATTTT	CASSLGGGESTDTQYF
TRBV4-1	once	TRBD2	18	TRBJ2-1	TGCGCCAGCAGCCAAGGGCCTGATTTAGCGGGAGGGGACAATGAGCAGTTCTTC	CASSQGPDLAGGDNEQFF
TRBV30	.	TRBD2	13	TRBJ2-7	TGTGCCTGGAGCGCTAGCGGGAGTACCGCCCAGTACTTC	CAWSASGSTAQYF
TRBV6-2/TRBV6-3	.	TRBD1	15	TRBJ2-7	TGTGCCAGCAGTATAAGGACAGGGGGATTCTACGAGCAGTACTTC	CASSIRTGGFYEQYF
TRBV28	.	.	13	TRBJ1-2	TGTGCCAGCAGTATCAGGGTACATAGTGGCTACACCTTC	CASSIRVHSGYTF
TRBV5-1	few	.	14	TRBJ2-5	TGCGCCAGCAGCTCGGGACCTCCCAGGGAGACCCAGTACTTC	CASSSGPPRETQYF
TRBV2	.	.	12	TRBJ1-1	TGTGCCAAAAGGGTGGTTAACACTGAAGCTTTCTTT	CAKRVVNTEAFF
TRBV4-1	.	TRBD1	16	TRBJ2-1	TGCGCCAGCAGCCAAGTCCCCTGGACAGGGGGCGGTGAGCAGTTCTTC	CASSQVPWTGGGEQFF
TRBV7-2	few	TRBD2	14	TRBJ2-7	TGTGCCAGCAGCGTCGGGACTAGAAGTTACGAGCAGTACTTC	CASSVGTRSYEQYF
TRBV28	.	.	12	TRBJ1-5	TGTGCCGGCAGCCCCCTCAATCAGCCCCAGCATTTT	CAGSPLNQPQHF
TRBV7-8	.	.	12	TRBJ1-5	TGTGCCAGCAGCTCCACAAGTCAGCCCCAGCATTTT	CASSSTSQPQHF
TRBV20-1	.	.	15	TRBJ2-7	TGCAGTGCTAGTCCGGGACAGGGGGAACTAGCGGGAGGGTACTTC	CSASPGQGELAGGYF
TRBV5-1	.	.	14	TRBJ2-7	TGCGCCAGCAGAGGAGGGAGCTCCTACAATGAGCAGTACTTC	CASRGGSSYNEQYF
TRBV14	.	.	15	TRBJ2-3	TGTGCCAGCAGCCAAGATCCATCCAGGGGACATACGCAGTATTTT	CASSQDPSRGHTQYF
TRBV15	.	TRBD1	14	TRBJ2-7	TGTGCCACCAGGAGCAACAGGGGCGCCTACGAGCAGTACTTC	CATRSNRGAYEQYF
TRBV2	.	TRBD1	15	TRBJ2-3	TGTGCCAGCCAGAAGACAGGGGGGACCACAGATACGCAGTATTTT	CASQKTGGTTDTQYF
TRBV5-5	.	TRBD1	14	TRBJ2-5	TGTGCCAGCAGCTTGGATGCAGGGGGAAAGACCCAGTACTTC	CASSLDAGGKTQYF
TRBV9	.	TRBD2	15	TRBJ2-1	TGTGCCAGCAGCGTAGCTCGGGACTACTCCCCTGAGCAGTTCTTC	CASSVARDYSPEQFF
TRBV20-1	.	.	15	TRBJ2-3	TGCAGTGCTAGTCCCGGGACCCCTAGCACAGATACGCAGTATTTT	CSASPGTPSTDTQYF
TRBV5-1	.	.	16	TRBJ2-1	TGCGCCAGCAGCTCCCTACTCTTAAGCTCCTACAATGAGCAGTTCTTC	CASSSLLLSSYNEQFF
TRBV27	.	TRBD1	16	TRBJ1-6	TGTGCCAGCAGTTCCGGGACAGGGGTTTATCATTCACCCCTCCACTTT	CASSSGTGVYHSPLHF
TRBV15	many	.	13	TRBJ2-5	TGTGCCACCGCAGGGGGGATCCAAGAGACCCAGTACTTC	CATAGGIQETQYF
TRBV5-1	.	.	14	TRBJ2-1	TGCGCCAGCAGCTTGGAGCCAGCGGACAATGAGCAGTTCTTC	CASSLEPADNEQFF
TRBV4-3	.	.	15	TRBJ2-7	TGCGCCAGCAGCCAAACTGGGCAGCCCTCCTACGAGCAGTACTTC	CASSQTGQPSYEQYF
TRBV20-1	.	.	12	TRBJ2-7	TGCAGCGTCCACAGGTCCCCCTACGAGCAGTACTTC	CSVHRSPYEQYF
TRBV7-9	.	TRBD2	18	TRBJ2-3	TGCGCCAGCAGCTTGGGACTAGCGGGAGGGCCTCGTACAGATACGCAGTATTTT	CASSLGLAGGPRTDTQYF
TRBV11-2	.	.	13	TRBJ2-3	TGTGCCAGCAGCTTTCAGCCGGTCCATACGCAGTATTTT	CASSFQPVHTQYF
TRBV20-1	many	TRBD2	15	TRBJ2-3	TGCAGTGCTAGTTCTAGCGGGGGATTCACAGATACGCAGTATTTT	CSASSSGGFTDTQYF
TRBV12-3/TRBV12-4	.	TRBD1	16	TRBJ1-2	TGTGCCAGCCTCGGGGACAGGGGGCGAGGTTCCTATGGCTACACCTTC	CASLGDRGRGSYGYTF
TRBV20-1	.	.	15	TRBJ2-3	TGCAGTGCTAGAGACCCGGCGGTGGGTTGGGATACGCAGTATTTT	CSARDPAVGWDTQYF
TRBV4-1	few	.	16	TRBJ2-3	TGCGCCAGCAGCCAAGTCGAGCGGACCGCGTTAGATACGCAGTATTTT	CASSQVERTALDTQYF
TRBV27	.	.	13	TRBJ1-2	TGTGCCAGCAGTTTATCCTGGGCCTATGGCTACACCTTC	CASSLSWAYGYTF
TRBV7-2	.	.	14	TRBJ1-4	TGTGCCAGCAGTCGACAGGTCTATAATGAAAAACTGTTTTTT	CASSRQVYNEKLFF
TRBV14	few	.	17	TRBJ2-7	TGTGCCAGCCCCCGAAAGCTAGTCGGTCCAATCTCCTACGAGCAGTACTTC	CASPRKLVGPISYEQYF
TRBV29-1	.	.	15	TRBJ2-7	TGCAGCGTTGAAACGCCGGGATTGACGGGGCCTGAGCAGTACTTC	CSVETPGLTGPEQYF
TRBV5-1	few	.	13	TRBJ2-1	TGCGCCAGCAGCTTTGCCCCCGCCAATGAGCAGTTCTTC	CASSFAPANEQFF
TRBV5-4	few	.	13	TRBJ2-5	TGTGCCAGCAGTTCTAACGTCCAAGAGACCCAGTACTTC	CASSSNVQETQYF
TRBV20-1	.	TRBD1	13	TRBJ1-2	TGCAGTGCTAGTTCACAGGGGGCGGTTGGCTACACCTTC	CSASSQGAVGYTF